These 8 T cell receptor beta chains were sequenced from one sample in a study of OX40 agonist ivuxolimab in advanced cancers. Assay used: immunoSEQ multiplex PCR; TCRdb lists only in-frame clones, some missing. The top ten hold around 0.98% of the sample, which has tens of thousands of clones, about 87% seen once. The input for sequencing was CD4+ or CD8+ T cells sorted from blood, taken in a trial of the OX40 agonist ivuxolimab. The receptors were gathered from an adult with an advanced solid tumor such as melanoma, head and neck, liver or kidney cancer.

The gene calls are TRBV7-2 and TRBJ2-6, with 13 positions matching TRBD2. The junction had 7 bases not matched to a gene; V was cut back by 4 bases and J by 1 base. CDR1 and CDR2 (germline): SGHTA, FQGNSA. CDR3 length: 19 residues. The CDR3 loop reads CASSSRLAGGLSGANVLTF. The CDR3 DNA sequence: TGTGCCAGCAGCTCTCGACTAGCGGGAGGACTGTCTGGGGCCAACGTCCTGACTTTC.

The chain employs TRBV4-1 and TRBJ1-2; 11 bases line up with TRBD1. V lost 4 bases, J lost 5 bases, and 12 bases stayed unmatched. Germline values: CDR1 MGHRA, CDR2 YSYEKL. The CDR3 covers 17 residues. The CDR3 nucleotides read TGCGCCAGCAGCCCTGGGACAGGGGGGGATCCTAGATATGGCTACACCTTC. This translates into CASSPGTGGDPRYGYTF.

The chain recombines TRBV18 with TRBJ1-4; 9 bases agree with TRBD1. The CDR3 loop spans 15 amino acids. The J segment lost 4 bases and the V segment lost 3 bases, leaving 3 bases of the junction unmatched. Germline CDR1 is KGHSH and CDR2 is LQKENI. Here the CDR3 DNA reads TGTGCCAGCTCACCTGGACAGGGGCTTAATGAAAAACTGTTTTTT. It codes for CASSPGQGLNEKLFF.

The CDR3 DNA reads TGTGCCAGCGGCCGGACAGATCTTCTCACCGGGGAGCTGTTTTTT. Translation: CASGRTDLLTGELFF. The rearrangement uses TRBV5-6 and TRBJ2-2; possibly TRBD1 for D (6 bases). The CDR3 length is 15 residues. The ends were cut back, 7 bases at V and 4 bases at J, with 17 bases in the middle. Germline V gives CDR1 SGHDT, CDR2 YYEEEE.

The J gene is TRBJ1-2, the V gene TRBV27, with D unresolved. Per the germline V gene, CDR1 is MNHEY and CDR2 is SMNVEV (reference sequence). Trimming cost V 7 bases and J 4 bases, with 16 bases left between them. This CDR3 contains 14 residues. For the CDR3, the DNA is TGTGCCAGCAAACCGGAGGGAAGGAGCTATGGCTACACCTTC. Residues: CASKPEGRSYGYTF.

The rearrangement joins TRBV6-5 to TRBJ1-1; perhaps TRBD1 as D (5 bases). The V end lost 8 bases, the J end lost 4 bases, and 17 bases lay between the germline ends. Germline V gene data show CDR1 as MNHEY and CDR2 as SVGAGI. The CDR3 is 14 residues long. CDR3 sequence: CASVRGWGGTEAFF. The DNA of the CDR3 is TGTGCCAGCGTAAGGGGTTGGGGGGGCACTGAAGCTTTCTTT.

V and J are TRBV9 and TRBJ2-4, with a weak D call TRBD1 (6 bases). This CDR3 has 15 amino acids. Germline loops: CDR1 SGDLS, CDR2 YYNGEE. V was cut by 3 bases and J by 7 bases, with 17 bases left in between. CDR3 loop: CASSENNRVGNIQYF. CDR3 nucleotides: TGTGCCAGCAGCGAAAACAACAGGGTGGGGAACATTCAGTACTTC.

This chain uses TRBV5-1 with TRBJ2-7; D is perhaps TRBD1 (6 bases). Germline lookup yields CDR1 SGHRS and CDR2 YFSETQ. Trimming removed 2 bases at V and 2 bases at J, with 8 bases between. The CDR3 totals 13 residues. Here the CDR3 DNA reads TGCGCCAGCAGCTTTGGACAGACCTACGAGCAGTACTTC. Translating gives CASSFGQTYEQYF. Based on the CDR3 plus reference TRBV5-1 and TRBJ2-7, the full variable domain is KAGVTQTPRYLIKTRGQQVTLSCSPISGHRSVSWYQQTPGQGLQFLFEYFSETQRNKGNFPGRFSGRQFSNSRSEMNVSTLELGDSALYLCASSFGQTYEQYFGPGTRLTVT.